The 15 T cell receptor beta chains given below trace back to one sample, sequenced in a study of T cell clusters in autoimmune cytopenias. Each sample's input was 250 ng genomic DNA, some 34,000 genome equivalents. Multiplex touch-down PCR amplified TRB using TRB-A and TRB-B pools in one tube. TCRdb reanalyzed the multiplex PCR reads, giving one entry per CDR3 protein sequence and no DNA. The sample spans over 3,500 distinct CDR3 sequences; the ten largest clones claim 15% to 20%. The data were also submitted as part of a second study, on T cell repertoires in aging, cancer and after chemotherapy.

Sequenced sample: peripheral blood. These receptors were obtained from a human donor in good health.

The CDR3 protein is CAWSVGTGGTDTQYF. V usage is TRBV30 and J usage is TRBJ2-3; TCRdb names TRBD1, which stays unverified in the absence of DNA. The CDR3 has 15 amino acids. Germline CDR1 GTSNPN, CDR2 SVGIG (reference sequence).

V gene TRBV6-5 combines with J gene TRBJ2-3; with no DNA, the TCRdb D assignment of TRBD2 cannot be verified. CDR3 length: 15 residues. Per germline, CDR1 MNHEY and CDR2 SVGAGI. This chain's CDR3 is CASRVQGPPTDTQYF.

The chain carries TRBV5-6 and TRBJ2-4; no DNA is available, so the TRBD1 call from TCRdb remains unchecked. CDR3 size: 22 residues. Germline loops: CDR1 SGHDT, CDR2 YYEEEE. This CDR3 is CASSPSVRDRGNRLVAKNIQYF. The full variable domain, with the rest looked up from reference TRBV5-6 and TRBJ2-4, is DAGVTQSPTHLIKTRGQQVTLRCSPKSGHDTVSWYQQALGQGPQFIFQYYEEEERQRGNFPDRFSGHQFPNYSSELNVNALLLGDSALYLCASSPSVRDRGNRLVAKNIQYFGAGTRLSVL.

This clonotype is identified as medium-sized from frequency. This chain joins TRBV5-5 and TRBJ1-2; TCRdb indicates TRBD1, and absent DNA this call remains unverified. The CDR3 runs to 15 residues. Germline V CDR1 and CDR2: SGHKS, YYEKEE (reference sequence). The CDR3 spells CASSPRGTDNYGYTF. Full variable domain (outside the CDR3, taken from reference TRBV5-5 and TRBJ1-2): DAGVTQSPTHLIKTRGQQVTLRCSPISGHKSVSWYQQVLGQGPQFIFQYYEKEERGRGNFPDRFSARQFPNYSSELNVNALLLGDSALYLCASSPRGTDNYGYTFGSGTRLTVV.

The chain links TRBV20-1 to TRBJ2-5. The CDR3 spans 14 residues. Germline CDR1 and CDR2: DFQATT and SNEGSKA (reference sequence). CDR3 region: CSAIIRKNQETQYF.

Considering frequency, this clonotype is medium-sized. This rearrangement joins TRBV10-3 to TRBJ2-5; TCRdb indicates TRBD2, and absent DNA this call remains unverified. From germline, CDR1 is ENHRY and CDR2 SYGVKD. CDR3 length: 14 residues. The CDR3 spells CAISEEREGETQYF.

In terms of frequency, this clonotype is medium-sized. The V and J genes are TRBV6-5 and TRBJ1-4. The CDR3 has 17 amino acids. Germline loops: CDR1 MNHEY, CDR2 SVGAGI. The CDR3 protein is CASSYSRARRTNEKLFF.

This clonotype registers medium-sized by frequency. The rearrangement uses TRBV6-1 and TRBJ2-1. In germline, CDR1 is MNHNS, CDR2 SASEGT. CDR3 length: 12 residues. The CDR3 spells CASKSSYNEQFF.

Its frequency marks this clonotype as medium-sized. The chain recombines TRBV12-3 or TRBV12-4 with TRBJ1-2. The CDR3 contains 14 residues. This CDR3 is CASTLRRGVGGYTF.

Measured by frequency, this clonotype is medium-sized. The chain has TRBV5-5 and TRBJ1-2; the D call from TCRdb, TRBD1, cannot be confirmed without DNA. Per germline, CDR1 SGHKS and CDR2 YYEKEE (reference sequence). The length of the CDR3 is 16 residues. CDR3 residues: CASSLLGTRGPYGYTF. Full variable domain (rest looked up from reference TRBV5-5 and TRBJ1-2): DAGVTQSPTHLIKTRGQQVTLRCSPISGHKSVSWYQQVLGQGPQFIFQYYEKEERGRGNFPDRFSARQFPNYSSELNVNALLLGDSALYLCASSLLGTRGPYGYTFGSGTRLTVV.

The CDR3: CAISESREGQPQHF. This rearrangement joins TRBV10-3 to TRBJ1-5; the TCRdb D gene call, TRBD1, has no DNA to confirm it. CDR3 length: 14 residues. Looked up from germline, CDR1 is ENHRY and CDR2 is SYGVKD.

This clonotype shows up as medium-sized by frequency. This sequence joins TRBV10-3 and TRBJ1-2. This CDR3 spans 11 amino acids. CDR1 and CDR2 (germline): ENHRY, SYGVKD. CDR3 in amino acids: CAISESYGYTF.

This CDR3 is CASSLDALTRNTEAFF. The chain recombines TRBV7-9 with TRBJ1-1. Germline assignment: CDR1 SEHNR and CDR2 FQNEAQ (reference sequence). The CDR3 has 16 amino acids.

In terms of frequency, this clonotype is medium-sized. This chain links TRBV5-1 with TRBJ2-2; the D call of TRBD1 rests on TCRdb alone, since no DNA is present to check it. Germline V gene lookup returns CDR1 SGHRS and CDR2 YFSETQ. This CDR3 comprises 17 residues. This CDR3 is CASSLAPGQERTGELFF.

This clonotype is identified as medium-sized from frequency. The rearrangement links TRBV10-3 to TRBJ1-3. This CDR3 region has 14 residues. Germline V CDR1 and CDR2: ENHRY, SYGVKD. CDR3: CAISVGVLSNTIYF.